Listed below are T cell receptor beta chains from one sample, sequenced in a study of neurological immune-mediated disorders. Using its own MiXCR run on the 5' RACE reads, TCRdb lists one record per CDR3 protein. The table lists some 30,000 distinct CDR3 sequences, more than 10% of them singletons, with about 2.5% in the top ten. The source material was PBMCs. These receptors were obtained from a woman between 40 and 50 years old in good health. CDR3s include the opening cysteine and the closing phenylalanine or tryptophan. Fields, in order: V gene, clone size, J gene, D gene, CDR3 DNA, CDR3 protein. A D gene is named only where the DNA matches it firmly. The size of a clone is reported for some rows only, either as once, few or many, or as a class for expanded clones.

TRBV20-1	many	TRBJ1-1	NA	TGCAGTGCTAGGGAGGACACTGAAGCTTTCTTT	CSAREDTEAFF
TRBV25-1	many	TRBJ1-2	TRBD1	TGTGCCAGCACACCGGGACAGGGTTTTGGCTACACCTTC	CASTPGQGFGYTF
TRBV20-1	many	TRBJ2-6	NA	TGCAGTGCCCTCAGGGGCTTCTCTGGGGCCAACGTCCTGACTTTC	CSALRGFSGANVLTF
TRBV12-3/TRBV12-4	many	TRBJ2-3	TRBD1	TGTGCCAGCAGCCTGACAGGGGCAGATACGCAGTATTTT	CASSLTGADTQYF
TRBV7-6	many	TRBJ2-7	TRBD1	TGTGCCAGCAGCCGTACCGGGACAGGGATCGAGCAGTACTTC	CASSRTGTGIEQYF
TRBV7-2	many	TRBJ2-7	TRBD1	TGTGCCAGCAGCTTTTCCGGGACAGGTTTTTCCTACGAGCAGTACTTC	CASSFSGTGFSYEQYF
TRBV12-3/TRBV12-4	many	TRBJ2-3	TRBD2	TGTGCCAGCAGTTTAACGGGGGGGAGCACAGATACGCAGTATTTT	CASSLTGGSTDTQYF
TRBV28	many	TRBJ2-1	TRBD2	TGTGCCAGCAGTTTAGGTAGCGGGAGATACAATGAGCAGTTCTTC	CASSLGSGRYNEQFF
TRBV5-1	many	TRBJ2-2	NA	TGCGCCAGCAGCTTTTTCCAGGGGAACACCGGGGAGCTGTTTTTT	CASSFFQGNTGELFF
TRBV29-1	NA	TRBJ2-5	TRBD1	TGTAGCCCTGGGACAGACTACGAGACCCAGTACTTC	CSPGTDYETQYF
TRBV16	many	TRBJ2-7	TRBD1	TGTGCCAGCAGCCGGGCAGGGGGCCTCTACGAGCAGTACTTC	CASSRAGGLYEQYF
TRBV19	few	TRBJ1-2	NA	TGTGCCAGTAGTATTACCGGGGTGAATGGCTACACCTTC	CASSITGVNGYTF
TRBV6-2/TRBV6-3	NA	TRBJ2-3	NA	TGTGCCAGCAGTTACGTACCTATCAGCACAGATACGCAGTATTTT	CASSYVPISTDTQYF
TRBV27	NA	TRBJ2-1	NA	TGTGCCAGCAGTTTGGGTGGGGCAGACGAGCAGTTCTTC	CASSLGGADEQFF
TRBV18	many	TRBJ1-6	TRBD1	TGTGCCAGCTCAGTGGGACAGGGAGACTATTCACCCCTCCACTTT	CASSVGQGDYSPLHF
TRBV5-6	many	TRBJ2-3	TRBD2	TGTGCCAGCAGCTTGGAGCGACTAGCCTACACAGATACGCAGTATTTT	CASSLERLAYTDTQYF
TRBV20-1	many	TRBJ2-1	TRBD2	TGCAGTGCTAGGGAAAACGTAGCGGGAGAAGGAGTCAATGAGCAGTTCTTC	CSARENVAGEGVNEQFF
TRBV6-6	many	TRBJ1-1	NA	TGTGCCAGCAGTCGGACTGCGAACACTGAAGCTTTCTTT	CASSRTANTEAFF